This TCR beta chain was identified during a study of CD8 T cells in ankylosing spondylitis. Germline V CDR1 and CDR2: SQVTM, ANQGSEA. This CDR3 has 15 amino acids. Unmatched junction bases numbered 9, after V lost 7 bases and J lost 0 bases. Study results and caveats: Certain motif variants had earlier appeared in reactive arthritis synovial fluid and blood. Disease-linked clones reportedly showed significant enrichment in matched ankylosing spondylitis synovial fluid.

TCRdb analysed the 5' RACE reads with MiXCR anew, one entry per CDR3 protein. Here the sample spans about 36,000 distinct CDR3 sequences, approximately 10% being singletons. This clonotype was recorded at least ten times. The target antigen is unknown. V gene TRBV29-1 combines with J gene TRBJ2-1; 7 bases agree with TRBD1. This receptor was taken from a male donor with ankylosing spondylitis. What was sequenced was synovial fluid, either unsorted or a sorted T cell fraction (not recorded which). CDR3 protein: CSASGQTISYNEQFF. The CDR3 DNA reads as TGCAGCGCCTCGGGACAGACAATCTCCTACAATGAGCAGTTCTTC.